A selection of T cell receptor beta chains follows, all from one sample in a study of vaccination and CD4 T cells after COVID-19. A single record per CDR3 protein comes from TCRdb applying MiXCR to the PCR reads. This sample has approximately 18,000 distinct CDR3 sequences; approximately 49% occur once, and the top ten carry roughly 6.7%. These receptors' antigens are unknown. The sample was CD4+ T cells from blood, cultured in vitro, taken before SARS-CoV-2 vaccination. These receptor sequences come from a human donor who had recovered from COVID-19. CDR3s include the opening cysteine and the closing phenylalanine or tryptophan. The D gene is left open where the match is weak. Clone size is shown for a subset of rows, as once, few, many or a class of expanded clone.

V	size	D	J	DNA	CDR3
TRBV7-9	.	.	TRBJ2-7	TGTGCCAGCAGCCCTCCCTCCGGACGGTTGTACTTC	CASSPPSGRLYF
TRBV28	.	TRBD2	TRBJ2-5	TGTGCCAGCACCGTGGGACTAGCGGGAGTCCGAGAGACCCAGTACTTC	CASTVGLAGVRETQYF
TRBV20-1	.	.	TRBJ2-1	TGCAGTGCCAGGGGACGGGGGGCGGTCTCCTACAATGAGCAGTTCTTC	CSARGRGAVSYNEQFF
TRBV19	.	.	TRBJ2-7	TGTGCCAGTAGTATAAAGTTCGGGGACTCCTACGAGCAGTACTTC	CASSIKFGDSYEQYF
TRBV7-2	few	.	TRBJ2-7	TGTGCCAGCAGCTTAGCGCGGGACTTAAGCTCCTACGAGCAGTACTTC	CASSLARDLSSYEQYF
TRBV2	.	TRBD1	TRBJ1-5	TGTGCCAGCAGTACAGAGACAGGGCTAGGCAATCAGCCCCAGCATTTT	CASSTETGLGNQPQHF
TRBV20-1	.	TRBD2	TRBJ2-1	TGCAGTGCTAGACCCCTTAGACTAGCGGGAGGGCCGGGTAGGGAGCAGTTCTTC	CSARPLRLAGGPGREQFF
TRBV2	.	.	TRBJ2-5	TGTGCCAGCAGTGTTTTATTGGAGACCCAGTACTTC	CASSVLLETQYF
TRBV24-1	.	.	TRBJ1-1	TGTGCCACCAGACGAAGGGAGAACACTGAAGCTTTTTTT	CATRRRENTEAFF
TRBV7-3	.	.	TRBJ2-3	TGTGCCAGTGGGTTGAGTGTGGGTCGCACAGATACGCAGTATTTT	CASGLSVGRTDTQYF
TRBV19	.	.	TRBJ1-1	TGTGCCAGTAGGACATCGAACACTGAAGCTTTCTTT	CASRTSNTEAFF
TRBV6-2/TRBV6-3	.	TRBD2	TRBJ2-3	TGTGCCAGCAGGCCCCCGGGACTAGCGCGCTCTAGCACAGATACGCAGTATTTT	CASRPPGLARSSTDTQYF
TRBV19	few	.	TRBJ2-5	TGTGCCAGTGGGCCCTGGGGGCAGGAAGGGACCCAGTACTTC	CASGPWGQEGTQYF
TRBV12-3/TRBV12-4	.	TRBD1	TRBJ1-1	TGTGCCAGCAGTTTACGGGTCAGACAGGGTGGGACTGAAGCTTTCTTT	CASSLRVRQGGTEAFF
TRBV20-1	.	.	TRBJ2-7	TGCAGTGCTAGAGATACCCGGGTCAGGGGATACGAGCAGTACTTC	CSARDTRVRGYEQYF
TRBV27	once	TRBD2	TRBJ2-1	TGTGCCAGCACCCCAGGGACTAGCGGCTACAATGAGCAGTTCTTC	CASTPGTSGYNEQFF
TRBV14	.	.	TRBJ2-7	TGTGCCAGCAGCCAAGAAGGGTGGTTCTCCTACGAGCAGTACTTC	CASSQEGWFSYEQYF
TRBV2	.	TRBD2	TRBJ2-5	TGTGCCAGCATGGTTGATAGCGGGGGACAAGAGACCCAGTACTTC	CASMVDSGGQETQYF
TRBV20-1	.	TRBD2	TRBJ2-5	TGCAGTGCTTATAATAGCGGGAGGCCCCAAGAGACCCAGTACTTC	CSAYNSGRPQETQYF
TRBV2	.	.	TRBJ2-1	TGTGCCAGCACCGAGGGGACGGGAGTTAATGAGCAGTTCTTC	CASTEGTGVNEQFF
TRBV12-3/TRBV12-4	.	.	TRBJ1-2	TGTGCCAGCAGCCCTAGGAGGGACGACTACACCTTC	CASSPRRDDYTF
TRBV20-1	.	TRBD1	TRBJ1-1	TGCAGTGCCTCAGGGGGCGTCGCTGAAGCTTTCTTT	CSASGGVAEAFF
TRBV29-1	.	TRBD1	TRBJ1-1	TGCAGCGTTGTGGGGACAGCCAACATGAACACTGAAGCTTTCTTT	CSVVGTANMNTEAFF
TRBV15	.	TRBD1	TRBJ2-7	TGTGCCACCAGCAGAGCCGGGACAGGGGGCTACGAGCAGTACTTC	CATSRAGTGGYEQYF
TRBV20-1	.	.	TRBJ1-5	TGCAGTGCACCCCGGGGTGATCAGCCCCAGCATTTT	CSAPRGDQPQHF
TRBV2	.	.	TRBJ2-3	TGTGCCAGCACCAGGGGAAGGGTTGGGCCAGTTACGCAGTATTTT	CASTRGRVGPVTQYF
TRBV6-1	medium-sized	.	TRBJ1-5	TGTGCCAGCAGTCAAGGGTCGACGAGCAATCAGCCCCAGCATTTT	CASSQGSTSNQPQHF
TRBV27	.	.	TRBJ2-7	TGTGCCAGCAGTTTAAGGCCCCAGAGCGGCGAGCAGTACTTC	CASSLRPQSGEQYF
TRBV10-3	few	.	TRBJ2-2	TGTGCCACCCGAGGGGGGAGGAACACCGGGGAGCTGTTTTTT	CATRGGRNTGELFF
TRBV28	.	TRBD1	TRBJ1-1	TGTGCCAGCAGGTCTCCAGGGGGAACTGAAGCTTTCTTT	CASRSPGGTEAFF
TRBV4-1	.	TRBD1	TRBJ1-1	TGCGCCAGCAGCCAGAGGAGACTGGCCTTGGGACAGTCGATGAACACTGAAGCTTTCTTT	CASSQRRLALGQSMNTEAFF
TRBV10-3	.	TRBD2	TRBJ2-3	TGTGCCATCAGACCTGGGGCTAGCGGTAGTTGGCCAGATACGCAGTATTTT	CAIRPGASGSWPDTQYF
TRBV25-1	.	.	TRBJ1-2	TGTGCCAGCAGTTTCAAGAAGGGACGGTACTATGGCTACACCTTC	CASSFKKGRYYGYTF
TRBV20-1	.	.	TRBJ2-2	TGCAGTGCTAGAGACGTTTCGGCCGGGGAGCTGTTTTTT	CSARDVSAGELFF
TRBV5-4	.	TRBD1	TRBJ1-5	TGTGCCAGCAGCCCCGGGACAGGGGGCAATCAGCCCCAGCATTTT	CASSPGTGGNQPQHF
TRBV20-1	.	TRBD2	TRBJ2-1	TGCAGTGCTAGGAGGTTTTCAGGAGCGGGAGGAAATCCGGAGCAGTTCTTC	CSARRFSGAGGNPEQFF
TRBV28	.	TRBD2	TRBJ2-1	TGTGCCAGCAGTCGACTAGCGGGAGGGCTCGAGCAGTTCTTC	CASSRLAGGLEQFF
TRBV10-3	.	TRBD1	TRBJ2-1	TGTGCCTGCAGGGGGCTCGGGAATGAGCAGTTCTTC	CACRGLGNEQFF
TRBV20-1	.	TRBD2	TRBJ2-1	TGCAGTGCTAGAGGAGCGGGGGCGGCGTCTAGCCCCTACAATGAGCAGTTCTTC	CSARGAGAASSPYNEQFF
TRBV18	.	TRBD2	TRBJ2-3	TGTGCCAGCTCACCAACCGGGACTAGCATGAATACGCAGTATTTT	CASSPTGTSMNTQYF
TRBV6-5	.	.	TRBJ1-1	TGTGCCAGCAGTTACTACACCCTAGAGGGAGACACTGAAGCTTTCTTT	CASSYYTLEGDTEAFF
TRBV20-1	.	TRBD1	TRBJ2-7	TGCAGTGCTAGAAGTCAGGGGGCGGGAGAGCAGTACTTC	CSARSQGAGEQYF
TRBV19	.	TRBD2	TRBJ2-7	TGTGCCAGTAGTAAAGCGGGAAGATCCTACGAGCAGTACTTC	CASSKAGRSYEQYF
TRBV7-2	few	.	TRBJ1-1	TGTGCCAGCAGCTTAGGGGGGGGAGGTGGGAGCACTGAAGCTTTCTTT	CASSLGGGGGSTEAFF
TRBV19	.	.	TRBJ1-5	TGTGCCAGTAGTCTAGGGGCTTGGGGGAATCAGCCCCAGCATTTT	CASSLGAWGNQPQHF
TRBV21-1	few	.	TRBJ2-4	TGTGCCAGCAGCAAAGTACCGTTTCTAGCCAAAAACATTCAGTACTTC	CASSKVPFLAKNIQYF
TRBV30	.	.	TRBJ1-1	TGTGCCTGGAGTGTACTTAGCCGATGGCTTATGAACACTGAAGCTTTCTTT	CAWSVLSRWLMNTEAFF
TRBV27	few	TRBD1	TRBJ1-6	TGTGCCAGCAGACGGGACAGGGAAAGCTCCTATAATTCACCCCTCCACTTT	CASRRDRESSYNSPLHF
TRBV7-2	.	TRBD2	TRBJ2-7	TGTGCCAGCTCCCGGGGGCTAGCGGGAGGTGAGCAGTACTTC	CASSRGLAGGEQYF
TRBV14	.	.	TRBJ1-6	TGTGCCAGCAGCCACTCCGGGGATAATTCACCCCTCCACTTT	CASSHSGDNSPLHF